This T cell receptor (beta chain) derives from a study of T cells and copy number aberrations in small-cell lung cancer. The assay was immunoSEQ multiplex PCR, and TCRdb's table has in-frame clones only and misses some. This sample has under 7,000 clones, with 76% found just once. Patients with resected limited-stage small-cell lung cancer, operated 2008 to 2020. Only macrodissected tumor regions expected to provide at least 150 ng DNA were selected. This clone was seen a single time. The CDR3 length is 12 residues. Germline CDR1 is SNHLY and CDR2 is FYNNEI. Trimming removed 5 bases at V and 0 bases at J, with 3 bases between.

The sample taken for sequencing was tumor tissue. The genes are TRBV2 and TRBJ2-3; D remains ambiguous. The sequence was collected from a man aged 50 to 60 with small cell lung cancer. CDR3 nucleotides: TGTGCCAGCAGTCCAAGCACAGATACGCAGTATTTT. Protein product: CASSPSTDTQYF. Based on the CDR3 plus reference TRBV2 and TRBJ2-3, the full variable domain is EPEVTQTPSHQVTQMGQEVILRCVPISNHLYFYWYRQILGQKVEFLVSFYNNEISEKSEIFDDQFSVERPDGSNFTLKIRSTKLEDSAMYFCASSPSTDTQYFGPGTRLTVL.